The 25 T cell receptor beta chains below come from one sample, sequenced in a study of T-cell reconstitution after alpha-beta-depleted transplantation in children. The TCRbeta library incorporated unique molecular identifiers. TCRdb used MiXCR to reprocess the PCR reads, holding one entry per CDR3 protein. This sample has about 980,000 distinct CDR3 sequences, with around 30% found just once. The material sequenced was PBMCs, mostly from graft donor cells, taken 360 days after TCRalphabeta/CD19-depleted stem cell transplant. These receptor sequences come from a boy under two years old who had a stem cell transplant for SCID, so the T cells may come from the graft donor.

The chain joins TRBV5-1 to TRBJ1-2, with 9 bases that match TRBD1. Germline V CDR1 and CDR2: SGHRS, YFSETQ. The CDR3 is 14 amino acids. V shed 4 bases and J 7 bases; nucleotides not matched to a gene: 8. The CDR3 is CASSLDRGESGYTF. The CDR3 nucleotides read TGCGCCAGCAGCCTGGACAGGGGAGAATCTGGCTACACCTTC.

This sequence joins TRBV20-1 and TRBJ2-1; 9 bases are a match to TRBD2. The CDR3 is 17 residues long. The germline CDR1 and CDR2 sequences are DFQATT and SNEGSKA (reference sequence). The V gene end was trimmed by 1 base and the J gene end by 7 bases; junction bases not matched to a gene: 14. The CDR3 loop reads CSARGEGGGAERNEQFF. CDR3 nucleotides: TGCAGTGCTAGAGGAGAGGGCGGGGGGGCCGAGAGGAATGAGCAGTTCTTC.

The rearrangement links TRBV5-4 to TRBJ2-5; 9 bases map to TRBD2. The CDR3 has 16 residues. Germline CDR1 is SGHNT and CDR2 is YYREEE (reference sequence). V was pared by 0 bases and J by 4 bases, with 7 bases of the junction left unmatched. The CDR3 DNA is TGTGCCAGCAGCTTGGAACGCGGGGGGGCTAGAGAGACCCAGTACTTC. It translates to CASSLERGGARETQYF.

The chain has TRBV11-2 and TRBJ2-3; 7 bases are a match to TRBD1. Germline V gives CDR1 SGHAT, CDR2 FQNNGV. The CDR3 spans 15 residues. Losses at the gene ends were 3 bases for V and 4 bases for J; bases not matched to a gene: 7. CDR3 sequence: CASSFEGARADTQYF. Written as DNA, the CDR3 is TGTGCCAGCAGCTTCGAGGGGGCGCGCGCAGATACGCAGTATTTT.

The rearrangement links TRBV25-1 to TRBJ2-1; no firm D call. The germline V and J ends were trimmed by 0 bases and 0 bases, with 6 bases remaining between them. The CDR3 totals 15 residues. Germline loops: CDR1 MGHDK, CDR2 SYGVNS. In DNA form, the CDR3 reads TGTGCCAGCAGTGAATATCCTAGCTCCTACAATGAGCAGTTCTTC. It encodes CASSEYPSSYNEQFF.

The chain carries TRBV2 and TRBJ1-1; D not certain. The CDR3 contains 13 residues. V lost 0 bases, J lost 8 bases, and 10 bases lay in between. Per the germline V gene, CDR1 is SNHLY and CDR2 is FYNNEI. As DNA, the CDR3 is TGTGCCAGCAGTGAAGCCAGGATTGTAGAAGCTTTCTTT. Protein sequence: CASSEARIVEAFF.

This clonotype was seen more than once but under ten times. This sequence joins TRBV29-1 and TRBJ2-1; 12 bases are a match to TRBD1. The CDR3 length is 15 residues. The junction had 11 bases not matched to a gene; V was cut back by 7 bases and J by 7 bases. Germline CDR1 SQVTM, CDR2 ANQGSEA. CDR3 in amino acids: CSAGSGTGGRNEQFF. CDR3 nucleotide sequence: TGCAGCGCCGGATCCGGGACAGGGGGCAGGAATGAGCAGTTCTTC.

This sequence joins TRBV10-1 and TRBJ2-2; 11 bases fit TRBD2. The CDR3 length is 18 residues. V trimming: 6 bases; J trimming: 5 bases; junction bases outside the gene matches: 14. Germline CDR1 reads WNHNN; CDR2 reads SYGVQD (reference sequence). The DNA for the CDR3 is TGCGCCAGCAGAGCCGGGACTAGCGGTGGGAAAGGTACCGGGGAGCTGTTTTTT. Translation gives CASRAGTSGGKGTGELFF.

The chain joins TRBV19 to TRBJ2-1, with D maybe TRBD2 (6 bases). Germline loops: CDR1 LNHDA, CDR2 SQIVND (reference sequence). The CDR3 is 13 residues long. V was pared by 3 bases and J by 8 bases, with 11 bases between. CDR3 sequence reads: CASSIRGSDEQFF. The DNA for the CDR3 is TGTGCCAGTAGTATTCGGGGGAGCGATGAGCAGTTCTTC.

The CDR3 sequence: CAISDPGASNTEAFF. CDR3 in DNA: TGTGCCATCAGCGACCCAGGGGCCTCGAACACTGAAGCTTTCTTT. The chain couples TRBV10-3 to TRBJ1-1; a weak D match, TRBD1 (6 bases). The germline CDR1 and CDR2 sequences are ENHRY and SYGVKD. The CDR3 has 15 residues. V was shortened by 6 bases and J by 1 base, with 15 bases between the two germline ends.

The V and J genes are TRBV7-9 and TRBJ1-1, with D perhaps TRBD1 (5 bases). The germline V gene encodes CDR1 SEHNR and CDR2 FQNEAQ (reference sequence). The CDR3 spans 16 residues. With 3 bases removed from V and 3 bases from J, the gap between germline ends came to 17 bases. CDR3 sequence: CASSFRLASRDTEAFF. CDR3 nucleotide sequence: TGTGCCAGCAGCTTTAGATTGGCCAGCAGGGACACTGAAGCTTTCTTT.

This chain links TRBV5-6 with TRBJ1-3; 9 positions agree with TRBD1. This CDR3 has 18 amino acids. Trimming took 6 bases from V and 4 from J; bases not matched to a gene: 17. The V gene's germline CDR1 is SGHDT and CDR2 YYEEEE. In nucleotides, the CDR3 is TGTGCCAGCACCGAAGGGACAGGGAGAAAACCGGCAGGAAACACCATATATTTT. Its translation: CASTEGTGRKPAGNTIYF. The whole variable domain, filled in from reference TRBV5-6 and TRBJ1-3, reads DAGVTQSPTHLIKTRGQQVTLRCSPKSGHDTVSWYQQALGQGPQFIFQYYEEEERQRGNFPDRFSGHQFPNYSSELNVNALLLGDSALYLCASTEGTGRKPAGNTIYFGEGSWLTVV.

The V gene is TRBV19, the J gene TRBJ1-5; no clear D gene. The CDR3 sequence is 15 residues long. The germline CDR1 and CDR2 sequences are LNHDA and SQIVND (reference sequence). V was shortened by 6 bases and J by 4 bases, with 16 bases between the two germline ends. CDR3 region: CASRGGPLGNQPQHF. The CDR3 nucleotides read TGTGCCAGTAGGGGAGGCCCCCTGGGAAATCAGCCCCAGCATTTT.

This clonotype was detected only a few times. V and J are TRBV12-3 or TRBV12-4 and TRBJ2-5; D may be TRBD2 (5 bases). The CDR3 extends over 15 amino acids. Trimming cost V 5 bases and J 3 bases, with 16 bases left between them. CDR3 amino acids: CASSRTLRLKETQYF. CDR3 nucleotide sequence: TGTGCCAGCAGTCGAACCCTGAGACTAAAAGAGACCCAGTACTTC.

CDR3 DNA sequence: TGTGCCAGCAGCCTTTACAGTTTCCCAGATACGCAGTATTTT. Its translation: CASSLYSFPDTQYF. V and J are TRBV11-2 and TRBJ2-3; no clear D gene. Germline CDR1 reads SGHAT; CDR2 reads FQNNGV. V gave up 5 bases and J gave up 4 bases, with 13 bases separating them. This CDR3 region has 14 residues.

This clonotype was seen a handful of times. An end of the junction differs from the germline gene, which may be a read error. V gene TRBV20-1 combines with J gene TRBJ1-3; possibly TRBD1 for D (6 bases). The CDR3 loop spans 16 amino acids. Germline V gives CDR1 DFQATT, CDR2 SNEGSKA (reference sequence). The CDR3, as DNA: TGCAGTGCTAGCGGGACACCTAGCCACCGAGGAAGCACCATATATTTT. Translated, it gives CSASGTPSHRGSTIYF.

The chain has TRBV6-1 and TRBJ1-3; tentatively, D is TRBD1 (6 bases). The V end was cut by 6 bases, the J end by 0 bases, with 18 bases between. In germline, CDR1 is MNHNS, CDR2 SASEGT. The CDR3 length is 17 residues. The CDR3 DNA is TGTGCCAGCAGCACCACCGCACAGGGCCTCTCTGGAAACACCATATATTTT. Translating gives CASSTTAQGLSGNTIYF.

In its sample, this clonotype was seen a few times. This chain connects TRBV20-1 to TRBJ1-1; TRBD1 is a possible D gene (6 bases). V lost 3 bases and J 0 bases, leaving 14 bases between the germline ends. The V gene's germline CDR1 is DFQATT and CDR2 SNEGSKA (reference sequence). The CDR3 loop spans 15 amino acids. Written as DNA, the CDR3 is TGCAGTGCTAGTCCGGGACATTCCATGAACACTGAAGCTTTCTTT. The encoded protein is CSASPGHSMNTEAFF.

The V and J genes are TRBV5-1 and TRBJ2-2; TRBD2 is a possible D gene (6 bases). CDR1 is SGHRS, CDR2 YFSETQ, per germline. The CDR3 sequence is 14 residues long. Trimming took 7 bases from V and 1 from J, leaving 11 bases between them. CDR3 coding DNA: TGCGCCAGCGGGCGGGGAAAGAACACCGGGGAGCTGTTTTTT. It is translated as CASGRGKNTGELFF.

The J gene is TRBJ2-1, the V gene TRBV15; 8 bases match TRBD2. Unmatched junction bases numbered 8, after V lost 2 bases and J lost 5 bases. This CDR3 has 16 amino acids. CDR1 and CDR2 (germline): LNHNV, YYDKDF (reference sequence). The CDR3 sequence is CATSRFGTRTNNEQFF. The CDR3, as DNA: TGTGCCACCAGCAGATTTGGGACTAGGACCAACAATGAGCAGTTCTTC. Based on the CDR3 plus reference TRBV15 and TRBJ2-1, the full variable domain is DAMVIQNPRYQVTQFGKPVTLSCSQTLNHNVMYWYQQKSSQAPKLLFHYYDKDFNNEADTPDNFQSRRPNTSFCFLDIRSPGLGDTAMYLCATSRFGTRTNNEQFFGPGTRLTVL.

The sample holds a few counts of this clonotype. CDR3: CASSPVLWMAGELFF. CDR3 bases: TGTGCCAGCAGCCCTGTCTTGTGGATGGCCGGGGAGCTGTTTTTT. This chain links TRBV5-5 with TRBJ2-2; D gene ambiguous. This CDR3 region has 15 residues. Trimming left V 4 bases short and J 6 bases short, with 16 bases between. Germline V lookup: CDR1 SGHKS, CDR2 YYEKEE (reference sequence).

This clonotype showed up just a few times. The rearrangement joins TRBV6-1 to TRBJ1-1; no firm D call. The length of the CDR3 is 11 residues. The germline V gene has CDR1 MNHNS and CDR2 SASEGT. Trimming left V 3 bases short and J 11 bases short, with 10 bases between. This CDR3 reads CASSDLLGAFF. The CDR3 DNA sequence: TGTGCCAGCAGTGACTTACTGGGGGCTTTCTTT.

The V gene is TRBV7-8, the J gene TRBJ2-5; TRBD2 aligns across 14 bases. Germline trimming cut 6 bases from V and 6 bases from J; bases unmatched to any gene: 6. Looked up from germline, CDR1 is SGHVS and CDR2 is FQNEAQ. CDR3 length: 15 residues. CDR3 sequence reads: CASSSGLAGAKTQYF. As DNA, the CDR3 is TGTGCCAGCAGTTCGGGACTAGCGGGGGCGAAGACCCAGTACTTC.

This clonotype was counted at least ten times. The V gene is TRBV28, the J gene TRBJ2-3; possible D gene TRBD1, 6 bases. The V end lost 3 bases, the J end lost 2 bases, and 15 bases lay between the germline ends. The CDR3 sequence is 16 residues long. Germline loops: CDR1 MDHEN, CDR2 SYDVKM. CDR3 nucleotide sequence: TGTGCCAGCAGTTTGGGCCCCCAGGGGAACACAGATACGCAGTATTTT. It translates to CASSLGPQGNTDTQYF. The whole variable domain, filled in from reference TRBV28 and TRBJ2-3, reads DVKVTQSSRYLVKRTGEKVFLECVQDMDHENMFWYRQDPGLGLRLIYFSYDVKMKEKGDIPEGYSVSREKKERFSLILESASTNQTSMYLCASSLGPQGNTDTQYFGPGTRLTVL.

The chain joins TRBV7-7 to TRBJ2-2; possible D gene TRBD2, 7 bases. Trimming removed 0 bases at V and 7 bases at J, with 9 bases between. Germline CDR1 reads SSHAT; CDR2 reads FNYEAQ (reference sequence). The CDR3 has 14 residues. This chain's CDR3 is CASSLAGGHGELFF. CDR3 sequence (DNA): TGTGCCAGCAGCTTAGCGGGGGGGCACGGGGAGCTGTTTTTT.